This paragraph reports one T cell receptor (beta chain). Germline CDR1 SGHTA, CDR2 FQGNSA. This CDR3 spans 16 amino acids. Germline trimming cut 7 bases from V and 5 bases from J; bases unmatched to any gene: 11. The data derive from a study of blood T cell repertoires in COVID-19. In the study overall: From T cells, B-cell-depleted T cells, or PBMCs came the material, which was cDNA or gDNA.

Here immunoSEQ multiplex PCR was the method, and the copy in TCRdb shows in-frame clones only, minus some. The data show more than 300,000 clones, about nine tenths seen once. Sequencing input: peripheral blood. The receptor was derived from a woman between 65 and 79 years old with COVID-19, enrolled during active disease. This chain connects TRBV7-2 to TRBJ2-3, with 11 bases aligning to TRBD2. As DNA, the CDR3 is TGTGCCAGCATCCCTCGGACTAGCGGGTTGAGAGATACGCAGTATTTT. Protein: CASIPRTSGLRDTQYF.